Given below is one TCR beta chain in context. The data belong to a study of blood T cell repertoires in COVID-19. Produced via immunoSEQ multiplex PCR; TCRdb's table is partial and in-frame only. Of about 170,000 clones in the sample, around three quarters are singletons; the top ten hold 19%. Trimming cost V 0 bases and J 4 bases; bases outside gene matches: 12. The V gene's germline CDR1 is WNHNN and CDR2 SYGVQD (reference sequence). This CDR3 spans 17 amino acids. This clonotype was obtained from an older woman in a cohort exposed to, infected with or recovered from COVID-19 (not recorded which). The sample comprised PBMCs or T cells enriched from blood (not recorded which). The chain has TRBV10-1 and TRBJ2-7; 7 bases map to TRBD2. CDR3 in amino acids: CASSESRGGLNQYEQYF. CDR3 DNA: TGCGCCAGCAGTGAGTCTCGCGGGGGATTGAACCAATACGAGCAGTACTTC.